This T cell receptor (beta chain) derives from a study of T cell responses to AZD1222 COVID-19 vaccine (dated by TCRdb to the early 2020s). For context, the study as a whole: TCR sequencing was performed for fewer than 250 trial participants, of whom around 200 were given two doses of AZD1222 and roughly 25 were given two doses of MenACWY control vaccine. Trial participants were enrolled by age into 18-55, 56-69 and 70-plus year subgroups, with 148, 28 and 57 TCR-sequenced participants respectively.

Notes on this clone: Its antigen specificity is not known. No quality values exist for individual bases; no much larger clone is one base distant.

The paper's findings and limits, for the study overall: Because no day 14 peak-response samples were available, the repertoires could be characterized only after the peak T cell response. Nearly half of unique spike-specific TCRs reportedly recognized epitopes outside regions mutated in the B.1.351 and B.1.1.7 variants. Conclusions about previously exposed vaccinees are limited, since just 5 to 7 AZD1222 recipients were seropositive for SARS-CoV-2 at baseline. Vaccine-associated CD4 TCRs spanned the whole spike protein, with dominant responses in regions 160-218 and 743-854. In the small 56-69-year group, the increase in depth fell short of significance, most likely because of low power. Spike-specific TCR breadth and depth rose significantly after two AZD1222 doses compared with day 0 and with MenACWY recipients. Participants were mostly white British and included more females than males, and it was suggested by the authors that clonal diversity may have been underestimated.

The CDR3 regions of human TCRbeta chains were analyzed by immunosequencing. As for how the authors treated the data: Repertoire TCRs were checked for matches against a reference library of SARS-CoV-2-specific TCRs that had been generated using the MIRA antigen-specificity platform. Breadth was defined as the fraction of unique TCRs that were SARS-CoV-2-associated. Depth was defined as the fraction of total T cells that were SARS-CoV-2-associated. Each spike-specific TCR was assigned to its reactive spike region and to a CD4 or CD8 class using the MIRA data. Log10-transformed breadth and depth values were compared by one-way ANOVA with Sidak's multiple comparisons tests. This is the immuneACCESS table as TCRdb keeps it, with only in-frame sequences that have V and J called. A part of the clones is gone; compared with another copy, unresolved V genes explain less than half, and the rest is unexplained. V and J calls and clone size are those listed in that table; D and trimming were worked out from the DNA. This sample is represented by 33,000 or so clones; 70% to 90% of them were singletons. 13% to 15% of the sample is held by the ten biggest clonotypes.

V sheds 4 bases and J sheds 5 bases, leaving 21 bases between their ends. Taken from the germline V gene, the CDR1 and CDR2 loops are KGHSH and LQKENI. CDR3 length: 17 amino acids, cysteine to phenylalanine. Solely the CDR3 DNA is kept, with 51 bases framed from the first base. The time point label corresponds to: about 28 days (+/-7) after the second vaccine dose. AZD1222 recipients with second doses at about 4 weeks or about 12 weeks were pooled, because spike-specific TCR depth and breadth did not differ between schedules. Vaccinee samples were obtained from the UK trials COV001 and COV002, which included a single-blind randomized controlled phase 2/3 trial of AZD1222 (ChAdOx1 nCoV-19) in healthy adults. Trial participant PBMC samples were collected at day 0 and day 28 after the second dose for TCRbeta chain sequencing.

The chain was built from TRBV18 and TRBJ2-4, with TRBD1 perhaps the D gene, on 7 matching bases. The origin of this receptor is an adult who received the AZD1222 COVID-19 vaccine. Sequenced material: peripheral blood, taken 28 days after the second AZD1222 dose. The CDR3 region reads CASSQGAGTGAQNIQYF. The nucleotide sequence is TGTGCCAGCTCACAAGGCGCGGGAACAGGGGCCCAAAACATTCAGTACTTC.